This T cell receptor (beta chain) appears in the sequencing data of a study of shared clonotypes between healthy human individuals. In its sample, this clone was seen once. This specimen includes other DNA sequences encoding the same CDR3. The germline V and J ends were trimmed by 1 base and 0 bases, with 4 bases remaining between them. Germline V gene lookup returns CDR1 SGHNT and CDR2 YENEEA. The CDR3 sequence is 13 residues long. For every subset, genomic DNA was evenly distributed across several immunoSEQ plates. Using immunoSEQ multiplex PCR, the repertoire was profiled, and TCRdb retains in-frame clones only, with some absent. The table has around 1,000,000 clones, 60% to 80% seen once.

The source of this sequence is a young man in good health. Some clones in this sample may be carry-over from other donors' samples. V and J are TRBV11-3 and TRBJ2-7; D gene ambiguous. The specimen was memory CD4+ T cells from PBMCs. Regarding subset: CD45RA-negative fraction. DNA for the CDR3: TGTGCCAGCAGCTTAGGCCCCTCCTACGAGCAGTACTTC. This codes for CASSLGPSYEQYF.